This T cell receptor beta chain was sequenced in a study of cytomegalovirus exposure and HLA in healthy donors. Primers included in the PCR were 60 Vbeta and 13 Jbeta primers. Generated by immunoSEQ multiplex PCR, the TCRdb table keeps only in-frame clones and is missing some. The sample records approximately 180,000 clones, 79% being singletons. Germline values: CDR1 SGHTA, CDR2 FQGNSA. The CDR3 extends over 12 amino acids. The V and J ends lost 8 bases and 7 bases respectively, with 14 bases between them. The sample taken for sequencing was PBMCs. The receptor was derived from a woman aged 50 to 65 in good health and CMV-seronegative. The gene calls are TRBV7-2 and TRBJ1-1; the D gene is possibly TRBD1 (5 bases). The DNA for the CDR3 is TGTGCCAGCGGACTATCAGGGATTGAAGCTTTCTTT. The encoded protein is CASGLSGIEAFF.